This T cell receptor beta chain was documented in a study of blood T cell repertoires in COVID-19. Overall study context: Collection of acute and convalescent COVID-19 samples took place in the United States, Italy and Spain. PBMCs, B-cell-depleted T cells, or T cells were the source of the cDNA or gDNA that made up the material.

The CDR3 runs to 14 residues. The V end was cut by 10 bases, the J end by 7 bases, with 19 bases between. CDR1 is MNHNY, CDR2 SVGAGI, per germline (reference sequence). Per the study methods: Quantification of nucleated cells was approximated via reference gene primer amplification. Using immunoSEQ multiplex PCR, the repertoire was profiled, and TCRdb retains in-frame clones only, with some absent. V and J calls and clone size follow that table, whereas D and trimming were derived from the DNA. The sample consists of some 75,000 clones, 80% to 90% of them appearing once. The gene calls are TRBV6-6 and TRBJ2-2; possible D gene TRBD2, 6 bases. Specimen: peripheral blood. The source of this sequence is a man aged 55 to 69 with acute or convalescent COVID-19. CDR3 in amino acids: CATETRRAGGELFF. In nucleotides, the CDR3 is TGTGCCACCGAGACTAGAAGGGCAGGCGGGGAGCTGTTTTTT.